This T cell receptor (beta chain) was identified during a study of tumor-infiltrating lymphocytes in glioblastoma multiforme. This CDR3 comprises 13 residues. With 0 bases clipped from V and 4 bases from J, the junction kept 1 base outside the gene matches. Germline-derived CDR1 and CDR2 are GTSNPN and SVGIG (reference sequence). By its share, this clonotype is medium-sized (0.01 to 0.1%). Three nested ARM-PCR rounds with V-beta and C-beta primers built TCRB libraries. TCRB-specific cDNA synthesis used around 550 ng of total RNA. TCRdb itself ran the multiplex PCR reads through MiXCR, one entry per CDR3 protein. Among approximately 14,000 distinct CDR3 sequences listed, 65% to 80% were seen once.

The V gene is TRBV30, the J gene TRBJ2-3, with TRBD2 identical over 7 bases. The sequence derives from a male donor with glioblastoma. Sequencing was done on a sample of brain tumor tissue. The CDR3 DNA is TGTGCCTGGAGTGTAACTAGCGCAGATACGCAGTATTTT. This codes for CAWSVTSADTQYF.